This TCR beta chain was captured in a study of CD8 T cells in ankylosing spondylitis. This clonotype occurred a few times. Its cognate antigen is unknown. MiXCR, run by TCRdb on the 5' RACE reads, gives a single entry per CDR3 protein. The profile shows 400,000 to 450,000 distinct CDR3 sequences, 17% of them singletons. V was pared by 5 bases and J by 1 base, with 8 bases of the junction left unmatched. This CDR3 spans 16 amino acids. Per the germline V gene, CDR1 is ENHRY and CDR2 is SYGVKD. The study, taken as a whole, reports: Relatively scarce in peripheral blood, disease-linked clones were CD8+. The study identified a TCR beta motif of fewer than 10 highly homologous variants that appeared characteristic of ankylosing spondylitis blood. Significant enrichment of disease-linked clones was reportedly seen in matched ankylosing spondylitis synovial fluid.

Sequenced input: blood, either unsorted or a sorted T cell fraction (not recorded which). The rearrangement joins TRBV10-3 to TRBJ2-7; 10 nucleotides line up with TRBD1. This clonotype was obtained from a male donor with ankylosing spondylitis. The chain's CDR3 is CAISSTGTGVSYEQYF. Here the CDR3 DNA reads TGTGCCATCAGTTCTACCGGGACAGGGGTGTCCTACGAGCAGTACTTC.